Following are 21 T cell receptor beta chains from one sample sequenced in a study of Ad26.COV2.S vaccination and SARS-CoV-2 variants. Treatment of the sample: around 19 received Ad26.COV2.S at low or high dose, single or two shots; a few received placebo; per-sample allocation not given. Samples came from day 63 after the first vaccine or placebo injection. Here immunoSEQ multiplex PCR was the method, and the copy in TCRdb shows in-frame clones only, minus some. Counted here are some 340,000 clones, around 83% occurring once; the ten biggest clones make up approximately 1.9%. The material sequenced was peripheral blood, taken in a trial of Ad26.COV2.S vaccine versus placebo. These receptors all come from a person aged 18-60 years who received the Ad26.COV2.S COVID-19 vaccine or a placebo.

The rearrangement links TRBV5-1 to TRBJ1-1; D might be TRBD1 (5 bases). The CDR3 has 15 residues. V shed 4 bases and J shed 1 base, with 14 bases lying between them. CDR1 is SGHRS and CDR2 is YFSETQ in the germline V gene. CDR3 in amino acids: CASSPNGQTNTEAFF. CDR3 DNA sequence: TGCGCCAGCAGCCCGAATGGACAAACGAACACTGAAGCTTTCTTT.

The gene calls are TRBV5-1 and TRBJ1-2; D is unresolved. CDR3 length: 13 amino acids. The germline V gene encodes CDR1 SGHRS and CDR2 YFSETQ. V dropped 1 base and J dropped 8 bases, with 12 bases sitting between them. CDR3 nucleotide sequence: TGCGCCAGCAGCTTGAACAGCCCGGGGGGCTACACCTTC. Translation: CASSLNSPGGYTF.

The V call is TRBV10-3, the J call TRBJ1-2; 8 nucleotides line up with TRBD1. Germline CDR1 ENHRY, CDR2 SYGVKD. Trimming cost V 2 bases and J 4 bases; bases outside gene matches: 6. The CDR3 loop spans 15 amino acids. In DNA, the CDR3 is TGTGCCATCAGTGAGACGGACAGGGCGGTCTATGGCTACACCTTC. This codes for CAISETDRAVYGYTF.

This chain connects TRBV5-4 to TRBJ2-3; D gene uncertain. CDR1 is SGHNT, CDR2 YYREEE, per germline (reference sequence). There are 12 residues in the CDR3. V was clipped by 5 bases and J by 2 bases, with 6 bases between them. In nucleotides, the CDR3 is TGTGCCAGCAGTCAGGTCACAGATACGCAGTATTTT. Translating gives CASSQVTDTQYF.

V is TRBV11-2 and J is TRBJ2-3; perhaps TRBD1 as D (5 bases). The CDR3 is 14 amino acids. The germline V gene has CDR1 SGHAT and CDR2 FQNNGV. The germline V and J ends were trimmed by 5 bases and 0 bases, with 9 bases remaining between them. The CDR3 loop is CASSPGYSTDTQYF. For the CDR3, the DNA is TGTGCCAGCAGCCCAGGGTACAGCACAGATACGCAGTATTTT.

This rearrangement joins TRBV30 to TRBJ1-3; the D is unclear. V lost 5 bases and J lost 4, with 9 bases in between. Germline loops: CDR1 GTSNPN, CDR2 SVGIG (reference sequence). The CDR3 length is 12 residues. The CDR3 region is CAWSEVGNTIYF. The CDR3 DNA is TGTGCCTGGTCCGAGGTGGGAAACACCATATATTTT.

The chain joins TRBV20-1 to TRBJ2-3; TRBD2 aligns across 12 bases. Germline V gene lookup returns CDR1 DFQATT and CDR2 SNEGSKA (reference sequence). The CDR3 spans 16 residues. The V segment lost 3 bases and the J segment 5 bases; nucleotides outside the gene matches: 9. CDR3 loop: CSASQASGGARDTQYF. The CDR3 region has the DNA TGCAGTGCTAGTCAGGCTAGCGGGGGGGCCCGAGATACGCAGTATTTT.

V and J are TRBV16 and TRBJ1-3, with D maybe TRBD1 (6 bases). This CDR3 is built from 16 residues. V shed 3 bases and J shed 4 bases, with 16 bases lying between them. Germline V gives CDR1 KGHSY, CDR2 FQNENV. DNA of the CDR3: TGTGCCAGCAGCCAGCTTACAGGGAACGTCGGAAACACCATATATTTT. Protein: CASSQLTGNVGNTIYF.

This chain uses TRBV6-2 or TRBV6-3 with TRBJ2-7; 11 nucleotides line up with TRBD2. J gave up 4 bases and V 2 bases, and 4 bases lay outside the gene matches. Germline V gives CDR1 MNHEY, CDR2 SVGEGT. CDR3 length equals 15 residues. This CDR3 reads CASSYEASGGYEQYF. CDR3 sequence (DNA): TGTGCCAGCAGTTACGAGGCTAGCGGGGGGTACGAGCAGTACTTC.

V gene TRBV5-1 combines with J gene TRBJ2-3; 8 bases match TRBD2. Unmatched junction bases numbered 14, after V lost 5 bases and J lost 0 bases. The CDR3 extends over 18 amino acids. Germline assignment: CDR1 SGHRS and CDR2 YFSETQ. CDR3 bases: TGCGCCAGCAGACCCTTGGGACTGGCGGGGGGTAGCACAGATACGCAGTATTTT. Translation: CASRPLGLAGGSTDTQYF.

The chain joins TRBV3-1 (or the pseudogene TRBV3-2) to TRBJ2-3; 11 bases fit TRBD2. The trim removed 5 bases at V and 0 bases at J, leaving 7 bases unmatched. The CDR3 covers 17 residues. Germline CDR1 reads LGHDT; CDR2 reads YNNKEL (reference sequence). This CDR3 reads CASSSRLAGMSTDTQYF. For the CDR3, the DNA is TGTGCCAGCAGCTCCCGACTAGCGGGGATGAGCACAGATACGCAGTATTTT.

The V call is TRBV15, the J call TRBJ1-3; D gene unclear. V gave up 1 base and J gave up 8 bases, with 15 bases separating them. There are 15 residues in the CDR3. CDR1 LNHNV and CDR2 YYDKDF come from the germline V gene (reference sequence). In DNA form, the CDR3 reads TGTGCCACCAGCAGAGCCGGATTCCGGGCGGACACCATATATTTT. This sequence encodes CATSRAGFRADTIYF. The complete variable domain, with remaining parts taken from reference TRBV15 and TRBJ1-3, reads DAMVIQNPRYQVTQFGKPVTLSCSQTLNHNVMYWYQQKSSQAPKLLFHYYDKDFNNEADTPDNFQSRRPNTSFCFLDIRSPGLGDTAMYLCATSRAGFRADTIYFGEGSWLTVV.

The genes are TRBV6-5 and TRBJ1-5; the D gene is possibly TRBD1 (5 bases). The ends were cut back, 7 bases at V and 1 base at J, with 14 bases in the middle. CDR3 length: 15 residues. Germline CDR1 is MNHEY and CDR2 is SVGAGI. The DNA of the CDR3 is TGTGCCAGCACCCCGGGACTAACAAGCAATCAGCCCCAGCATTTT. This encodes CASTPGLTSNQPQHF.

The chain links TRBV3-1 (or the pseudogene TRBV3-2) to TRBJ2-5, with 8 bases identical to TRBD1. V trimming: 6 bases; J trimming: 1 base; junction bases outside the gene matches: 19. Germline-derived CDR1 and CDR2 are LGHDT and YNNKEL (reference sequence). The CDR3 sequence is 19 residues long. The CDR3 sequence is CASSPTGDRWGTIQETQYF. The CDR3 bases are TGTGCCAGCAGTCCCACCGGGGACAGGTGGGGAACCATCCAAGAGACCCAGTACTTC.

V and J are TRBV7-6 and TRBJ2-5; no definite D call. V was trimmed by 8 bases and J by 5 bases, leaving 9 bases between them. This CDR3 region has 11 residues. The germline V gene has CDR1 SGHVS and CDR2 FNYEAQ. CDR3 residues: CASRFGETQYF. CDR3 DNA: TGTGCCAGCCGGTTCGGGGAGACCCAGTACTTC. Based on the CDR3 plus reference TRBV7-6 and TRBJ2-5, the full variable domain is GAGVSQSPRYKVTKRGQDVALRCDPISGHVSLYWYRQALGQGPEFLTYFNYEAQQDKSGLPNDRFSAERPEGSISTLTIQRTEQRDSAMYRCASRFGETQYFGPGTRLLVL.

The chain combines TRBV3-1 (or the pseudogene TRBV3-2) with TRBJ1-1; 7 bases agree with TRBD1. The trim removed 4 bases at V and 0 bases at J, leaving 8 bases unmatched. The CDR3 has 16 residues. Germline V gene sequence: CDR1 LGHDT, CDR2 YNNKEL (reference sequence). CDR3 sequence: CASSLGTVRMNTEAFF. In DNA form, the CDR3 reads TGTGCCAGCAGCCTCGGGACAGTTAGAATGAACACTGAAGCTTTCTTT.

V is TRBV12-3 or TRBV12-4 and J is TRBJ1-1; D call uncertain. With 5 bases removed from V and 1 base from J, the gap between germline ends came to 8 bases. CDR3 size: 13 residues. The CDR3 spells CASSKGGNTEAFF. Written as DNA, the CDR3 is TGTGCCAGCAGTAAGGGTGGGAACACTGAAGCTTTCTTT.

V gene TRBV11-3 combines with J gene TRBJ2-5; D may be TRBD1 (5 bases). The CDR3 length is 13 residues. With 2 bases removed from V and 4 bases from J, the gap between germline ends came to 8 bases. Germline CDR1 reads SGHNT; CDR2 reads YENEEA. The CDR3 DNA reads as TGTGCCAGCAGCTTAAACCAGGGAGAGACCCAGTACTTC. This codes for CASSLNQGETQYF.

V and J are TRBV6-4 and TRBJ1-5; D perhaps matches TRBD1 (6 bases). This CDR3 is built from 17 residues. Germline V gives CDR1 MRHNA, CDR2 SNTAGT. Trimming left V 5 bases short and J 0 bases short, with 17 bases between. CDR3 sequence: CASSRPTGFFSNQPQHF. The CDR3 coding sequence is TGTGCCAGCAGTCGACCGACAGGATTTTTTAGCAATCAGCCCCAGCATTTT.

V gene TRBV4-3 combines with J gene TRBJ1-4, with unresolved D. This CDR3 contains 15 residues. The V gene lost 3 bases and the J gene lost 3 bases, with 11 bases spanning the gap. Germline loops: CDR1 LGHNA, CDR2 YSLEER. CDR3 amino acids: CASSQNAGSNEKLFF. CDR3 DNA sequence: TGCGCCAGCAGCCAGAACGCCGGATCTAATGAAAAACTGTTTTTT.

The J gene is TRBJ2-7, the V gene TRBV19; D unresolved. The germline gives CDR1 LNHDA, CDR2 SQIVND (reference sequence). The V end was cut by 6 bases, the J end by 5 bases, with 17 bases between. This CDR3 contains 14 residues. Here the CDR3 DNA reads TGTGCCAGTAGGGAGACTGCTTTTGAACACGAGCAGTACTTC. Translation: CASRETAFEHEQYF.